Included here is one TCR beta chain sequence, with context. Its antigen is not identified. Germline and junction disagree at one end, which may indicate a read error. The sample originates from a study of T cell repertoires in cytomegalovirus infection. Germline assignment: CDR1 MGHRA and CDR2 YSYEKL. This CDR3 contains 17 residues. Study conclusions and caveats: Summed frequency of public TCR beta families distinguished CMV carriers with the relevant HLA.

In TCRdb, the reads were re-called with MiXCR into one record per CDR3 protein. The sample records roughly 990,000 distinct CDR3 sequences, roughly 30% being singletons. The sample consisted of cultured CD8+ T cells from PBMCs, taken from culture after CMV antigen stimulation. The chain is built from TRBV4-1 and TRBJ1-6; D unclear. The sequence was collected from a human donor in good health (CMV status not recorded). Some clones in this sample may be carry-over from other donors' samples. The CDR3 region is CASSQEGPGFYNSLLHF. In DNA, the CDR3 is TGCGCCAGCAGCCAAGAGGGCCCGGGGTTCTATAATTCACTCCTCCACTTT.